This T cell receptor (beta chain) emerged from a study of blood T cell repertoires in COVID-19. At the level of the study: T cells, B-cell-depleted T cells, or PBMCs provided the cDNA or gDNA that served as material.

Germline values: CDR1 MDHEN, CDR2 SYDVKM. The CDR3 extends over 16 amino acids. V lost 4 bases to trimming and J lost 3 bases; unmatched junction nucleotides: 9. Assay used: immunoSEQ multiplex PCR; TCRdb lists only in-frame clones, some missing. The sample carries over 250,000 clones, about nine tenths recorded once. The sequence was collected from a woman aged 25 to 39 with COVID-19, enrolled during active disease. The sequencing sample was made of peripheral blood. The chain is built from TRBV28 and TRBJ2-5; 9 positions match TRBD1. This chain's CDR3 is CASSSAVGTGKETQYF. The CDR3 DNA reads as TGTGCCAGCAGTTCCGCCGTTGGGACAGGGAAAGAGACCCAGTACTTC.